What follows are 23 T cell receptor beta chains derived from one specimen sequenced in a study of T cells in Graves' hyperthyroidism and ophthalmopathy. Using RNA transcripts as the source, TCR beta CDR3 regions were amplified. The study used the HTBI primer set for a first-round RT-PCR of the TCR CDR3. TCRdb re-called the multiplex PCR reads through MiXCR, storing one row per CDR3 protein. The table has 300,000 to 450,000 distinct CDR3 sequences, more than 11% seen once. The sequenced sample was blood. Every receptor here comes from a woman aged 60-75 years with Graves' hyperthyroidism.

This clonotype was found a few times. V gene TRBV5-1 combines with J gene TRBJ2-7; D possibly corresponds to TRBD1 (5 bases). This CDR3 is built from 15 residues. The germline CDR1 and CDR2 sequences are SGHRS and YFSETQ. V was cut by 4 bases and J by 0 bases, with 14 bases left in between. CDR3 residues: CASSPGATSSYEQYF. The DNA of the CDR3 is TGCGCCAGCAGCCCTGGGGCAACCAGCTCCTACGAGCAGTACTTC.

This clonotype occurred many times. The rearrangement links TRBV20-1 to TRBJ2-7, with TRBD1 identical over 8 bases. Germline assignment: CDR1 DFQATT and CDR2 SNEGSKA (reference sequence). V trimming: 5 bases; J trimming: 7 bases; junction bases outside the gene matches: 16. This CDR3 contains 15 residues. The CDR3 sequence: CSAHSFAGTGIEQYF. CDR3 DNA sequence: TGCAGTGCTCACTCCTTTGCCGGGACAGGCATAGAGCAGTACTTC.

This chain uses TRBV9 with TRBJ2-5; D call uncertain. This CDR3 is 14 amino acids long. Trimming stripped 0 bases from V and 4 bases from J, with 10 bases between. Looked up from germline, CDR1 is SGDLS and CDR2 is YYNGEE. The CDR3 sequence: CASSVESSPETQYF. In nucleotides, the CDR3 is TGTGCCAGCAGCGTAGAGTCTAGTCCAGAGACCCAGTACTTC.

This clonotype came up many times. The V and J genes are TRBV2 and TRBJ2-3, with D perhaps matching TRBD1 (5 bases). V lost 6 bases, J lost 4 bases, and 14 bases lay in between. Germline values: CDR1 SNHLY, CDR2 FYNNEI. This CDR3 contains 14 residues. The CDR3 sequence is CASRDTTRADTQYF. The CDR3 coding sequence is TGTGCCAGCAGGGACACCACACGGGCAGATACGCAGTATTTT.

The gene calls are TRBV7-9 and TRBJ2-7, with D tentatively TRBD2 (6 bases). The CDR3 is 16 amino acids. Germline V lookup: CDR1 SEHNR, CDR2 FQNEAQ (reference sequence). With 5 bases removed from V and 4 bases from J, the gap between germline ends came to 21 bases. The CDR3 protein is CASSGEAGRVGYEQYF. The CDR3 DNA reads TGTGCCAGCAGCGGGGAGGCCGGCAGGGTGGGGTACGAGCAGTACTTC.

This clonotype was seen at least ten times. The gene calls are TRBV7-2 and TRBJ2-7; 12 nucleotides align to TRBD2. The germline gives CDR1 SGHTA, CDR2 FQGNSA. There are 16 residues in the CDR3. With V trimmed by 1 base and J by 3 bases, 4 bases remained unmatched. CDR3: CASSLEGTSGFYEQYF. CDR3 DNA: TGTGCCAGCAGCTTAGAGGGGACTAGCGGGTTCTACGAGCAGTACTTC.

In this sample, this clonotype turned up a few times. V gene TRBV9 combines with J gene TRBJ1-6, with a weak D call TRBD1 (6 bases). The CDR3 covers 16 residues. Germline-derived CDR1 and CDR2 are SGDLS and YYNGEE. V lost 0 bases and J 4 bases, leaving 11 bases between the germline ends. CDR3 residues: CASSVAGDTYNSPLHF. For the CDR3, the DNA is TGTGCCAGCAGCGTAGCGGGGGACACATATAATTCACCCCTCCACTTT.

This clonotype occurred a few times. The chain employs TRBV7-2 and TRBJ1-2, with 11 bases identical to TRBD1. With V trimmed by 1 base and J by 5 bases, 6 bases remained unmatched. CDR3 length: 16 residues. In germline, CDR1 is SGHTA, CDR2 FQGNSA. The CDR3 bases are TGTGCCAGCAGCTTAGGGAGGACAGGGGGCGGGTATGGCTACACCTTC. Its protein is CASSLGRTGGGYGYTF.

This clonotype occurred many times. This sequence joins TRBV11-2 and TRBJ2-3; TRBD1 matches at 7 bases. V lost 7 bases, J lost 2 bases, and 18 bases stayed unmatched. The germline gives CDR1 SGHAT, CDR2 FQNNGV. This CDR3 has 18 amino acids. Written as DNA, the CDR3 is TGTGCCAGCAACAATTCGATTCCGGGACAGTCCTTCACAGATACGCAGTATTTT. Translating gives CASNNSIPGQSFTDTQYF.

The J gene is TRBJ1-1, the V gene TRBV7-9, with D maybe TRBD1 (5 bases). In germline, CDR1 is SEHNR, CDR2 FQNEAQ (reference sequence). Deletions cut 0 bases from V and 8 bases from J, with 10 bases between. This CDR3 contains 13 residues. DNA for the CDR3: TGTGCCAGCAGCTTAGCGGGGCCTAGAGAAGCTTTCTTT. The encoded protein is CASSLAGPREAFF.

This sequence joins TRBV7-9 and TRBJ2-5; TRBD1 is a possible D gene (6 bases). The CDR3 is made up of 12 amino acids. Germline CDR1 is SEHNR and CDR2 is FQNEAQ (reference sequence). Trimming shortened V by 5 bases and J by 3 bases, and 7 bases separated the two germline ends. CDR3 DNA sequence: TGTGCCAGCAGCCGGACAGAAGAGACCCAGTACTTC. It translates to CASSRTEETQYF.

The chain combines TRBV24-1 with TRBJ2-2; unclear D gene. Trimming pared 5 bases from V and 7 bases from J, leaving 4 bases between. CDR1 and CDR2 (germline): KGHDR, SFDVKD. The CDR3 is 11 amino acids. In DNA, the CDR3 is TGTGCCACCAGTGGTGGCGGGGAGCTGTTTTTT. Protein: CATSGGGELFF.

This clonotype was counted ten times or more. The chain links TRBV12-3 or TRBV12-4 to TRBJ2-5; 9 positions agree with TRBD1. The CDR3 is 14 amino acids. Losses at the gene ends were 5 bases for V and 7 bases for J; bases not matched to a gene: 8. In nucleotides, the CDR3 is TGTGCCAGCAGTCATACAGGGGGCAAGGGGACCCAGTACTTC. Translated, it gives CASSHTGGKGTQYF.

This clonotype has a count of ten or more. This rearrangement joins TRBV7-8 to TRBJ2-1; D is unresolved. Germline V gene data show CDR1 as SGHVS and CDR2 as FQNEAQ. CDR3 length equals 10 residues. Trimming stripped 5 bases from V and 5 bases from J, with 1 base between. The CDR3 region has the DNA TGTGCCAGCAGCCACAATGAGCAGTTCTTC. Translated: CASSHNEQFF.

V is TRBV28 and J is TRBJ1-1, with 7 bases that match TRBD1. Germline V gives CDR1 MDHEN, CDR2 SYDVKM. The CDR3 contains 11 residues. V dropped 9 bases and J dropped 11; count of bases not matched to a gene: 9. The CDR3 nucleotides read TGTGCCAGTTTTACAGGGGAGGCGGCTTTCTTT. It encodes CASFTGEAAFF.

In this sample, this clonotype turned up many times. The rearrangement links TRBV2 to TRBJ2-7; 12 bases are shared with TRBD1. The trim removed 5 bases at V and 4 bases at J, leaving 9 bases unmatched. This CDR3 is built from 16 residues. Germline values: CDR1 SNHLY, CDR2 FYNNEI. CDR3 residues: CASSTGPGQGAYEQYF. The DNA for the CDR3 is TGTGCCAGCAGTACCGGGCCGGGACAGGGGGCATACGAGCAGTACTTC.

The chain has TRBV20-1 and TRBJ1-5, with 7 bases matching TRBD1. Germline V gene data show CDR1 as DFQATT and CDR2 as SNEGSKA (reference sequence). The CDR3 length is 16 residues. Trimming cost V 2 bases and J 3 bases; bases outside gene matches: 10. The CDR3 reads CSARRTGDNFNQPQHF. The DNA for the CDR3 is TGCAGTGCTAGAAGGACAGGAGATAATTTCAATCAGCCCCAGCATTTT.

This clonotype was recorded many times. V is TRBV20-1 and J is TRBJ2-3; D is unclear. Per the germline V gene, CDR1 is DFQATT and CDR2 is SNEGSKA (reference sequence). The CDR3 spans 11 residues. Trimming pared 6 bases from V and 5 bases from J, leaving 9 bases between. CDR3 in amino acids: CSATPKDTQYF. The CDR3 nucleotides are TGCAGTGCGACCCCCAAAGATACGCAGTATTTT.

This clonotype was observed at least ten times. The chain carries TRBV7-8 and TRBJ2-7, with D perhaps matching TRBD1 or TRBD2 (5 bases each). CDR3 length equals 12 residues. From germline, CDR1 is SGHVS and CDR2 FQNEAQ. The germline V and J ends were trimmed by 5 bases and 7 bases, with 12 bases remaining between them. CDR3 in amino acids: CASSPGTGEQYF. The CDR3 nucleotides read TGTGCCAGCAGCCCGGGGACCGGAGAGCAGTACTTC.

This clonotype has a count of ten or more. The chain carries TRBV28 and TRBJ2-7, with D possibly being TRBD2 (6 bases). Germline lookup yields CDR1 MDHEN and CDR2 SYDVKM. Between the trimmed V and J ends, which lost 5 bases and 6 bases, there was a span of 23 bases. The CDR3 spans 16 residues. CDR3: CASSPAGPAGGREQYF. CDR3 nucleotides: TGTGCCAGCAGTCCCGCGGGGCCCGCCGGCGGGCGCGAGCAGTACTTC.

The chain recombines TRBV29-1 with TRBJ1-5; perhaps TRBD1 as D (6 bases). V gave up 4 bases and J gave up 1 base, with 11 bases separating them. This CDR3 comprises 14 residues. Germline V gives CDR1 SQVTM, CDR2 ANQGSEA. CDR3 nucleotides: TGCAGCGTTGGTGGACAGACGAGCAATCAGCCCCAGCATTTT. Its protein is CSVGGQTSNQPQHF.

In regard to this clonotype: One end of the junction does not line up with germline, which may come from a read error. This chain uses TRBV27 with TRBJ2-1, with unresolved D. Germline V CDR1 and CDR2: MNHEY, SMNVEV (reference sequence). This CDR3 has 11 amino acids. The DNA for the CDR3 is TGTGCCAGCAGTCCCTACAGTGAGCAGTTCTTC. This translates into CASSPYSEQFF.

This clonotype has only a few counts. Given a much more abundant clone one base away, this may be a read error. The CDR3 DNA reads as TGTGCCAGCAGCTTATGGGCAGGCTCCTACGAGCAGTACTTC. Translating gives CASSLWAGSYEQYF. This chain links TRBV7-2 with TRBJ2-7; D uncertain. The germline V gene encodes CDR1 SGHTA and CDR2 FQGNSA. The CDR3 extends over 14 amino acids. V lost 2 bases, J lost 0 bases, and 8 bases lay in between.